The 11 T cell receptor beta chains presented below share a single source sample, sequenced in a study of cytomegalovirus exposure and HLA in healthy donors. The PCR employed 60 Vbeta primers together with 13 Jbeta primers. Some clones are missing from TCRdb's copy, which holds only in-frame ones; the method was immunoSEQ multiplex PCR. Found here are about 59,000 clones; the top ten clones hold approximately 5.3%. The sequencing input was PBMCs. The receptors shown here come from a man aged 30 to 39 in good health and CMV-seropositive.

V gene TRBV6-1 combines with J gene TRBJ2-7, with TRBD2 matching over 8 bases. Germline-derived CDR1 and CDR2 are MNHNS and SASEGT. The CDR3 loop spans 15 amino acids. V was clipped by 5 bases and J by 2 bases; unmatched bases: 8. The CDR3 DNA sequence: TGTGCCAGCAGTCCTACAGCGGGAGCAACCTACGAGCAGTACTTC. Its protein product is CASSPTAGATYEQYF.

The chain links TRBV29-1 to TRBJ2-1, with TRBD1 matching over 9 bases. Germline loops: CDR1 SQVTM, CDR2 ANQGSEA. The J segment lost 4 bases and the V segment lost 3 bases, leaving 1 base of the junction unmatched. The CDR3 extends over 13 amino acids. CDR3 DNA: TGCAGCGTTGAGGGACAGGGATACAATGAGCAGTTCTTC. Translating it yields CSVEGQGYNEQFF.

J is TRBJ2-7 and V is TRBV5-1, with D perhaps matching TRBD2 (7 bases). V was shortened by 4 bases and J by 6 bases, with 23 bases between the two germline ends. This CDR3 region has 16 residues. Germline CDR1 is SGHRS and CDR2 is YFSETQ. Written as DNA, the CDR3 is TGCGCCAGCAGCCCCCCGGGGGGCGAGGGAACGGGCGAGCAGTACTTC. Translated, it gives CASSPPGGEGTGEQYF.

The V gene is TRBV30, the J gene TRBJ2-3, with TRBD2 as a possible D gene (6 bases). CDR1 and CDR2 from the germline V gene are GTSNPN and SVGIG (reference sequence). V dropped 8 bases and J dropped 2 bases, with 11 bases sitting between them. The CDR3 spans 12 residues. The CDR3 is CAGGETTDTQYF. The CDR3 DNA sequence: TGTGCCGGAGGGGAAACCACAGATACGCAGTATTTT.

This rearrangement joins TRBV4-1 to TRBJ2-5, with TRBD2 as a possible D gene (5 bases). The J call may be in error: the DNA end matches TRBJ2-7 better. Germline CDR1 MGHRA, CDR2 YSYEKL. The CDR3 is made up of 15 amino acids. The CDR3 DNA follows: TGCGCCAGCAGCCAAGAACGAGGGTCCCCCTACGAGCAGTACTTC. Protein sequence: CASSQERGSPYEQYF.

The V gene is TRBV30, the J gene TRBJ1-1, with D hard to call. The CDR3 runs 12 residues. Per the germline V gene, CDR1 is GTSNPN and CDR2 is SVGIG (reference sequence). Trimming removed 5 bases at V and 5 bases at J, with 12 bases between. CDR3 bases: TGTGCCTGGCTCGGGGTAGGAACTGAAGCTTTCTTT. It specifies CAWLGVGTEAFF.

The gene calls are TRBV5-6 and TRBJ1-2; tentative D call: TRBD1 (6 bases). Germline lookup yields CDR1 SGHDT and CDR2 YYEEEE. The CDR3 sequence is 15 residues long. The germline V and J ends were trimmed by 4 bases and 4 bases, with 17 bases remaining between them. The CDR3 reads CASSVDRNSVYGYTF. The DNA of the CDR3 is TGTGCCAGCAGCGTGGACAGAAATTCCGTCTATGGCTACACCTTC.

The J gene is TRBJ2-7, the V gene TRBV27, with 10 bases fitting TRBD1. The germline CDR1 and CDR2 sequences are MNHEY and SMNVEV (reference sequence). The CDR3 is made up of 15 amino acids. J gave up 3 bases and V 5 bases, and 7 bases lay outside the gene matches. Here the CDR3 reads CASSHTGQGNYEQYF. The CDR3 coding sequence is TGTGCCAGCAGTCACACGGGACAGGGGAACTACGAGCAGTACTTC.

Written as DNA, the CDR3 is TGTGCCAGCAGTTACTCACGACAGGGTTACGACGAGCAGTACTTC. Residues: CASSYSRQGYDEQYF. The chain uses TRBV6-5 and TRBJ2-7; 7 bases are shared with TRBD1. The CDR3 extends over 15 amino acids. CDR1 and CDR2 from the germline V gene are MNHEY and SVGAGI. The ends lost 0 bases at V and 5 bases at J; junction bases unmatched: 7.

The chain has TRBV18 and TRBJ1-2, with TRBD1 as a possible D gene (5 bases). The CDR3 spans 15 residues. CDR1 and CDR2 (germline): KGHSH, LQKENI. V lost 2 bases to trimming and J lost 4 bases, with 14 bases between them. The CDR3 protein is CASSPGPGLAYGYTF. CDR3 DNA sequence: TGTGCCAGCTCACCAGGTCCGGGACTAGCCTATGGCTACACCTTC. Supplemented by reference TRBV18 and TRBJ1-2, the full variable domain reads NAGVMQNPRHLVRRRGQEARLRCSPMKGHSHVYWYRQLPEEGLKFMVYLQKENIIDESGMPKERFSAEFPKEGPSILRIQQVVRGDSAAYFCASSPGPGLAYGYTFGSGTRLTVV.

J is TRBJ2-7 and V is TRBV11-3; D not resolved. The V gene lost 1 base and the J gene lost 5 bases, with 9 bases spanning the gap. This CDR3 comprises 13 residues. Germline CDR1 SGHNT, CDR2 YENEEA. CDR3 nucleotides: TGTGCCAGCAGCTTAGGAAGTGCAGACGAGCAGTACTTC. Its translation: CASSLGSADEQYF.